The next 18 T cell receptor beta chains were all read from a single sample in a study of control samples from healthy donors and cancer patients. Assay: immunoSEQ multiplex PCR; the TCRdb copy retains only in-frame clones and omits some. The sample has about 82,000 clones, over 75% seen once. The specimen was blood. The receptors originated from a man aged 45-65 years in good health.

V gene TRBV7-2 combines with J gene TRBJ1-1; D remains ambiguous. The CDR3 is 13 residues long. Germline assignment: CDR1 SGHTA and CDR2 FQGNSA. V gave up 5 bases and J gave up 4 bases, with 11 bases separating them. The CDR3 coding sequence is TGTGCCAGCAGCGCGGGCAGCTTCACTGAAGCTTTCTTT. Protein product: CASSAGSFTEAFF.

The gene calls are TRBV9 and TRBJ1-5; maybe TRBD1 (6 bases). CDR1 and CDR2 (germline): SGDLS, YYNGEE. V lost 2 bases and J lost 5, with 11 bases in between. The CDR3 is made up of 14 amino acids. The CDR3 DNA reads as TGTGCCAGCAGCGTGGGGGCAGGGGATCAGCCCCAGCATTTT. Amino acid sequence: CASSVGAGDQPQHF.

The rearrangement links TRBV30 to TRBJ1-4; D might be TRBD1 (5 bases). Germline V gene lookup returns CDR1 GTSNPN and CDR2 SVGIG (reference sequence). Trimming removed 3 bases from V and 8 bases from J, with 7 bases in between. The CDR3 has 11 amino acids. The CDR3 sequence is CAWSRGEKLFF. Written as DNA, the CDR3 is TGTGCCTGGAGCCGGGGGGAAAAACTGTTTTTT.

This clone has just one count. The chain couples TRBV4-3 to TRBJ2-1, with 9 bases aligning to TRBD2. The CDR3 loop spans 18 amino acids. V lost 1 base, J lost 6 bases, and 13 bases stayed unmatched. Germline values: CDR1 LGHNA, CDR2 YSLEER. CDR3 nucleotide sequence: TGCGCCAGCAGCCAAGGTCAGGGTAGCGGGGGAGCTGGCAATGAGCAGTTCTTC. It is translated as CASSQGQGSGGAGNEQFF.

About this clone: This same CDR3 is encoded by further DNA sequences in the sample. V and J are TRBV7-9 and TRBJ1-1, with 7 positions matching TRBD1. J lost 4 bases, V lost 5 bases, and 4 bases had no gene match. The CDR3 loop spans 13 amino acids. The germline V gene encodes CDR1 SEHNR and CDR2 FQNEAQ (reference sequence). The CDR3 sequence is CASSTQGGTEAFF. As DNA, the CDR3 is TGTGCCAGCAGCACTCAGGGGGGCACTGAAGCTTTCTTT.

The chain has TRBV18 and TRBJ2-1; 10 nucleotides line up with TRBD2. The CDR3 spans 15 residues. Germline V CDR1 and CDR2: KGHSH, LQKENI. V shed 2 bases and J 5 bases; nucleotides not matched to a gene: 3. This CDR3 reads CASSPWTSGDNEQFF. The CDR3 DNA is TGTGCCAGCTCACCATGGACTAGCGGAGACAATGAGCAGTTCTTC.

This clone has only a few counts. The chain links TRBV6-2 or TRBV6-3 to TRBJ2-6; D gene uncertain. The V and J ends lost 2 bases and 0 bases respectively, with 2 bases between them. The CDR3 is 14 residues long. Germline V gene sequence: CDR1 MNHEY, CDR2 SVGEGT. CDR3 sequence (DNA): TGTGCCAGCAGTTACAGCTCTGGGGCCAACGTCCTGACTTTC. It translates to CASSYSSGANVLTF.

The rearrangement links TRBV29-1 to TRBJ2-1; TRBD2 agrees at 8 bases. This CDR3 region has 14 residues. The J segment lost 7 bases and the V segment lost 4 bases, leaving 9 bases of the junction unmatched. Germline assignment: CDR1 SQVTM and CDR2 ANQGSEA. The DNA for the CDR3 is TGCAGCGTTGGCCGACTAGCGCAGGCGAATGAGCAGTTCTTC. This translates into CSVGRLAQANEQFF.

This clone appeared once. The chain couples TRBV9 to TRBJ1-1, with 7 bases fitting TRBD1. Germline values: CDR1 SGDLS, CDR2 YYNGEE. V lost 3 bases to trimming and J lost 4 bases; unmatched junction nucleotides: 3. This CDR3 has 13 residues. The CDR3, as DNA: TGTGCCAGCAGCGAACAGGGGATCACTGAAGCTTTCTTT. This sequence encodes CASSEQGITEAFF.

This chain uses TRBV13 with TRBJ2-7; D might be TRBD1 or TRBD2, each matching 6 bases. The CDR3 contains 13 residues. The ends were cut back, 5 bases at V and 1 base at J, with 9 bases in the middle. Looked up from germline, CDR1 is PRHDT and CDR2 is FYEKMQ (reference sequence). In nucleotides, the CDR3 is TGTGCCAGCAGCACAGGGAGGTCCTACGAGCAGTACGTC. It translates to CASSTGRSYEQYV.

V is TRBV5-6 and J is TRBJ2-1; 7 nucleotides line up with TRBD1. The CDR3 is 16 amino acids. Looked up from germline, CDR1 is SGHDT and CDR2 is YYEEEE. J lost 0 bases, V lost 3 bases, and 6 bases had no gene match. CDR3 coding DNA: TGTGCCAGCAGCTCAGCGACAGGGCTCTCCTACAATGAGCAGTTCTTC. Residues: CASSSATGLSYNEQFF.

The rearrangement uses TRBV5-1 and TRBJ2-5; no clear D gene. Germline V gene sequence: CDR1 SGHRS, CDR2 YFSETQ. V was cut by 3 bases and J by 2 bases, with 11 bases left in between. The CDR3 has 14 residues. This chain's CDR3 is CASSSQTPQETQYF. CDR3 bases: TGCGCCAGCAGCTCTCAGACCCCGCAAGAGACCCAGTACTTC.

This chain joins TRBV4-3 and TRBJ2-3, with D perhaps TRBD2 (6 bases). The CDR3 is made up of 15 amino acids. V was pared by 0 bases and J by 4 bases, with 11 bases between. Germline CDR1 is LGHNA and CDR2 is YSLEER. The CDR3 reads CASSQDLLAADTQYF. CDR3 in DNA: TGCGCCAGCAGCCAAGATTTACTAGCCGCAGATACGCAGTATTTT.

The chain has TRBV6-2 or TRBV6-3 and TRBJ2-3, with D perhaps assigned TRBD1 or TRBD2 (5 bases each). CDR3 length equals 18 residues. The V end lost 4 bases, the J end lost 0 bases, and 20 bases lay between the germline ends. The germline V gene has CDR1 MNHEY and CDR2 SVGEGT. The CDR3 nucleotides read TGTGCCAGCAGTTTCCCAGATCCCCCGGGACCTAGCACAGATACGCAGTATTTT. Amino acid sequence: CASSFPDPPGPSTDTQYF.

The gene calls are TRBV5-1 and TRBJ2-3, with TRBD2 matching over 10 bases. Trimming removed 2 bases from V and 6 bases from J; junction bases left unmatched: 3. From germline, CDR1 is SGHRS and CDR2 YFSETQ. The CDR3 totals 14 residues. This CDR3 reads CASSLGLAADTQYF. CDR3 in DNA: TGCGCCAGCAGCTTAGGACTAGCGGCGGATACGCAGTATTTT.

The rearrangement links TRBV30 to TRBJ2-7; D unclear. Germline lookup yields CDR1 GTSNPN and CDR2 SVGIG (reference sequence). V was shortened by 3 bases and J by 0 bases, with 9 bases between the two germline ends. This CDR3 has 13 residues. The CDR3 nucleotides read TGTGCCTGGAGGAAACCGAGCTCCTACGAGCAGTACTTC. Its translation is CAWRKPSSYEQYF.

This chain uses TRBV18 with TRBJ2-1; TRBD1 aligns across 9 bases. Losses at the gene ends were 6 bases for V and 8 bases for J; bases not matched to a gene: 11. Looked up from germline, CDR1 is KGHSH and CDR2 is LQKENI. The CDR3 totals 15 residues. CDR3 nucleotides: TGTGCCAGCTCCCGAAAGACAGGGGGAGAGGATGAGCAGTTCTTC. This gives the protein CASSRKTGGEDEQFF.

The V gene is TRBV6-5, the J gene TRBJ2-3; no firm D call. The CDR3 covers 14 residues. Germline CDR1 reads MNHEY; CDR2 reads SVGAGI. V was cut by 7 bases and J by 6 bases, with 17 bases left in between. The CDR3 nucleotides read TGTGCCAGCAAACTTGGGATAGTTTCGGATACGCAGTATTTT. Its translation is CASKLGIVSDTQYF.